This TCR beta chain appears in the sequencing data of a study of blood T cell repertoires in COVID-19. The overall study: T cells, B-cell-depleted T cells, or PBMCs provided the cDNA or gDNA that served as material.

In the source study's methods: By means of reference gene primer amplification, nucleated cell counts were estimated. The table came from immunoSEQ multiplex PCR; TCRdb's copy has only in-frame clones and leaves some out. V, J and clone size are those of that table, while D and trimming were read from the DNA. There are roughly 170,000 clones in the sample; about four fifths occur only once, and about 12% lies in the top ten. Participant ages covered about 18 to 100 years across 24 US areas. Categorization into cohorts depended on clinical history that participants reported. Germline V lookup: CDR1 LGHNA, CDR2 YNFKEQ. The CDR3 runs to 15 residues. J gave up 13 bases and V 4 bases, and 13 bases lay outside the gene matches.

This clonotype was obtained from a man aged 50-59 years who had recovered from COVID-19. The chain employs TRBV4-2 and TRBJ1-6; 7 positions match TRBD1. Input material: PBMCs or T cells enriched from blood (not recorded which). The CDR3 is CASSRERDSQSPLHF. CDR3 sequence (DNA): TGTGCCAGCAGCCGAGAACGGGACAGCCAAAGTCCCCTCCACTTT.